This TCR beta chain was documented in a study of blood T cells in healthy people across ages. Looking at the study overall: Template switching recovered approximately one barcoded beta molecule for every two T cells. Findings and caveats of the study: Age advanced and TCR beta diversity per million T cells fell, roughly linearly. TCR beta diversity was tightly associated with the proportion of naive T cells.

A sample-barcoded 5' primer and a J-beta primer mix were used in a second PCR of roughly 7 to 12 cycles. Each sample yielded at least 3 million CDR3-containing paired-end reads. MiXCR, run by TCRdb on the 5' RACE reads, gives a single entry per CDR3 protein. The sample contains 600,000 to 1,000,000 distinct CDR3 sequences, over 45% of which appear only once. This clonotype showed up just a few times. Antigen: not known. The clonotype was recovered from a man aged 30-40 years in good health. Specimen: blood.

In DNA form, the CDR3 reads TGCAGCGTTGACTCGGGGCGGGGGGAATCAGAGACCCAGTACTTC. Its translation is CSVDSGRGESETQYF. The genes are TRBV29-1 and TRBJ2-5, with TRBD2 matching 8 bases. In germline, CDR1 is SQVTM, CDR2 ANQGSEA. Losses at the gene ends were 3 bases for V and 4 bases for J; bases not matched to a gene: 10. The CDR3 is made up of 15 amino acids.